Listed here is a single T cell receptor beta chain. TCRdb itself ran the 5' RACE reads through MiXCR, one entry per CDR3 protein. The data show 25,000 to 40,000 distinct CDR3 sequences, around 22% seen once. Trimming pared 0 bases from V and 5 bases from J, leaving 13 bases between. Looked up from germline, CDR1 is DFQATT and CDR2 is SNEGSKA (reference sequence). CDR3 length equals 15 residues. The chain employs TRBV20-1 and TRBJ1-4, with D unresolved. Sequencing was performed on memory CD4+ T cells sorted from blood. Regarding subset: memory CD4+ T cells, CD4+CD45RO+CD25-. The clonotype was recovered from a female donor with breast cancer. CDR3 residues: CSARDSGRANEKLFF. The CDR3 nucleotides read TGCAGTGCTAGAGATTCGGGTCGGGCAAATGAAAAACTGTTTTTT.